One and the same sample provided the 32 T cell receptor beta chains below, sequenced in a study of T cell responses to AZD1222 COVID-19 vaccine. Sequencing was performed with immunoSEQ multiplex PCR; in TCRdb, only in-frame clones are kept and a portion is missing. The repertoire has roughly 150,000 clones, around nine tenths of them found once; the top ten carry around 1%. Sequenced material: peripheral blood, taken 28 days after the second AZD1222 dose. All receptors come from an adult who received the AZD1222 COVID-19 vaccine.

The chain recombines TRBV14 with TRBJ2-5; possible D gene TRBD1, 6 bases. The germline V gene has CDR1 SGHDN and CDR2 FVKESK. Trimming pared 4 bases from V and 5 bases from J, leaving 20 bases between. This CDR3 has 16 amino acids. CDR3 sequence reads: CASSLGAGLKVETQYF. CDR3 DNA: TGTGCCAGCAGCCTGGGGGCAGGGTTGAAGGTGGAGACCCAGTACTTC.

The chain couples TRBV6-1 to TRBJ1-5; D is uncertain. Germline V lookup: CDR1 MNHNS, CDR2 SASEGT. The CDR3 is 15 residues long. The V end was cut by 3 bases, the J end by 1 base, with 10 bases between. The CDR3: CASSDSIESNQPQHF. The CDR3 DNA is TGTGCCAGCAGTGATTCAATAGAGAGCAATCAGCCCCAGCATTTT.

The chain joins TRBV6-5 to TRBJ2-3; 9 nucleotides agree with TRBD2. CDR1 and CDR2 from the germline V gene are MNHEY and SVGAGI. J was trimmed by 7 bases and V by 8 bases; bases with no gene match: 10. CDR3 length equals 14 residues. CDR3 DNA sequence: TGTGCCAGCGGGGGCGGGGGGGCCATGAATACGCAGTATTTT. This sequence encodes CASGGGGAMNTQYF.

The CDR3 region is CASNLNGNQPQHF. CDR3 nucleotides: TGTGCCAGTAACCTGAATGGCAATCAGCCCCAGCATTTT. The gene calls are TRBV19 and TRBJ1-5, with no clear D. Trimming took 7 bases from V and 2 from J, leaving 9 bases between them. CDR1 is LNHDA and CDR2 is SQIVND in the germline V gene (reference sequence). The CDR3 has 13 amino acids.

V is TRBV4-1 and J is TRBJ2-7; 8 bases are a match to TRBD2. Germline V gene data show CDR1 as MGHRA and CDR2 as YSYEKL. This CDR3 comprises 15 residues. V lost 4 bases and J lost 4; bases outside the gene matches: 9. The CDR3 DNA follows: TGCGCCAGCAGCCTCTTTGGCGGGGGGTTGTACGAGCAGTACTTC. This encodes CASSLFGGGLYEQYF.

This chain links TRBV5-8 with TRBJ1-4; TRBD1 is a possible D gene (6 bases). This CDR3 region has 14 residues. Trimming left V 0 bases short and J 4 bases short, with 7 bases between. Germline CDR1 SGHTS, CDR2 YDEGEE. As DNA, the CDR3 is TGTGCCAGCAGCTTGGGACAGGTTAATGAAAAACTGTTTTTT. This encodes CASSLGQVNEKLFF. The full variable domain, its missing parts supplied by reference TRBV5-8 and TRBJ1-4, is EAGVTQSPTHLIKTRGQQATLRCSPISGHTSVYWYQQALGLGLQFLLWYDEGEERNRGNFPPRFSGRQFPNYSSELNVNALELEDSALYLCASSLGQVNEKLFFGSGTQLSVL.

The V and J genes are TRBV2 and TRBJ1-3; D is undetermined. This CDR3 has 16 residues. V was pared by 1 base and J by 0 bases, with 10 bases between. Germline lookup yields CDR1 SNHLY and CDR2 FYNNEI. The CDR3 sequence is CASSEGRVYSGNTIYF. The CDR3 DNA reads TGTGCCAGCAGTGAAGGGAGGGTTTACTCTGGAAACACCATATATTTT.

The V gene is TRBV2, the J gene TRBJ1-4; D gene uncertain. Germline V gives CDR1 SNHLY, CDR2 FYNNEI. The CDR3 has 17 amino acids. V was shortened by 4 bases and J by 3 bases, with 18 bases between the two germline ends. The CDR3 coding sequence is TGTGCCAGCAGTGCCCGTAGAAGCAGGAGCGCTAATGAAAAACTGTTTTTT. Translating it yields CASSARRSRSANEKLFF.

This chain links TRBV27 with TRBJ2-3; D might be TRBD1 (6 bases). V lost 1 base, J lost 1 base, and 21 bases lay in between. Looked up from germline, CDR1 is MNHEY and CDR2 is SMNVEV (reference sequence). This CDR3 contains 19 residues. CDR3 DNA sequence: TGTGCCAGCAGTTTATATGTCCGCAGTAGGGGACACGGCACAGATACGCAGTATTTT. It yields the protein CASSLYVRSRGHGTDTQYF.

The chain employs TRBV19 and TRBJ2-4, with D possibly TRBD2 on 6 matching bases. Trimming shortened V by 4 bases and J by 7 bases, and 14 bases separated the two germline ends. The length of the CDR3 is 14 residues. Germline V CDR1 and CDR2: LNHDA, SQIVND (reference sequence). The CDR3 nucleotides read TGTGCCAGTAGTAAGGAGACTAGTTGGAACATTCAGTACTTC. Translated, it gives CASSKETSWNIQYF.

The CDR3 spells CASSLGGTGTQYF. The CDR3 nucleotides read TGCGCCAGCAGCTTAGGCGGTACCGGGACCCAGTACTTC. The chain links TRBV5-1 to TRBJ2-5; D is ambiguous. V was clipped by 2 bases and J by 7 bases, with 12 bases between them. This CDR3 comprises 13 residues. CDR1 SGHRS and CDR2 YFSETQ come from the germline V gene.

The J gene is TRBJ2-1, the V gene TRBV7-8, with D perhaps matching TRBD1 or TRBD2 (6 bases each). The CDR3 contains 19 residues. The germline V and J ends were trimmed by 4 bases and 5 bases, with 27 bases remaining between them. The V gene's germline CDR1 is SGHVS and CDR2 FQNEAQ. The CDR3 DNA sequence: TGTGCCAGCAGCTCCGAGGGGGGTGAGGCCCGCTGGGTAAACAATGAGCAGTTCTTC. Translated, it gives CASSSEGGEARWVNNEQFF.

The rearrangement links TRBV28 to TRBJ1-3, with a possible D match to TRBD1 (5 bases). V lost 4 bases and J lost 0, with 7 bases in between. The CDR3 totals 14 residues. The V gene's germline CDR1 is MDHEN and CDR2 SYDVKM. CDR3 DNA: TGTGCCAGCAGTTCAGGGCTCTCTGGAAACACCATATATTTT. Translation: CASSSGLSGNTIYF. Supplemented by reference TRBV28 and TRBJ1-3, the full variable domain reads DVKVTQSSRYLVKRTGEKVFLECVQDMDHENMFWYRQDPGLGLRLIYFSYDVKMKEKGDIPEGYSVSREKKERFSLILESASTNQTSMYLCASSSGLSGNTIYFGEGSWLTVV.

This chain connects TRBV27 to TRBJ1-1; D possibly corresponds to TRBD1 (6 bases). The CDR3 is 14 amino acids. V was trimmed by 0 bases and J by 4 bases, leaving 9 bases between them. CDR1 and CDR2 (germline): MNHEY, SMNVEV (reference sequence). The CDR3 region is CASSLSTGTTEAFF. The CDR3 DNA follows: TGTGCCAGCAGTTTATCGACAGGTACCACTGAAGCTTTCTTT.

As DNA, the CDR3 is TGTGCCAGCACCCCCGGACGGATATATGGCTACACCTTC. It specifies CASTPGRIYGYTF. The chain links TRBV12-3 or TRBV12-4 to TRBJ1-2; D ambiguous. The V and J ends lost 7 bases and 5 bases respectively, with 14 bases between them. The CDR3 sequence is 13 residues long.

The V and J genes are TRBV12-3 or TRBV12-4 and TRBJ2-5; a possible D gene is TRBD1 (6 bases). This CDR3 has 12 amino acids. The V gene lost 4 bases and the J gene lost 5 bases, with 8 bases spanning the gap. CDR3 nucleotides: TGTGCCAGCAGTTCTAGGGGGGAGACCCAGTACTTC. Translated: CASSSRGETQYF.

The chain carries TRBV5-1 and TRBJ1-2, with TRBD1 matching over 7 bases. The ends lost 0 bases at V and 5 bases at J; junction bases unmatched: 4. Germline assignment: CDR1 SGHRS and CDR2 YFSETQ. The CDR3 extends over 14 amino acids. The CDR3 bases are TGCGCCAGCAGCTTGGCGCAGGGGGGGTATGGCTACACCTTC. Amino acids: CASSLAQGGYGYTF.

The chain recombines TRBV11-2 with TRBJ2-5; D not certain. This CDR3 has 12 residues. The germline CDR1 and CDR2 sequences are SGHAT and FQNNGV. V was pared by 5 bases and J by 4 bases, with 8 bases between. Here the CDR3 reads CASSPVGETQYF. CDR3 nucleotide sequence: TGTGCCAGCAGCCCGGTGGGAGAGACCCAGTACTTC.

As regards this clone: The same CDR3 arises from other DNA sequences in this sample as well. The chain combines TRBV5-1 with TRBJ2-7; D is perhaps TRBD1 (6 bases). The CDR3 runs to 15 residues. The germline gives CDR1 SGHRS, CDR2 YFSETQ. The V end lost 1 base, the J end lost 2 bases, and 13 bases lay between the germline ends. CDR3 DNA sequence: TGCGCCAGCAGCTTGCCCGGGACACCTACCTACGAGCAGTACTTC. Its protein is CASSLPGTPTYEQYF.

The CDR3 DNA reads as TGTGCCAGCAGCCATCTCCTGATTTCTGGAAACACCATATATTTT. This sequence encodes CASSHLLISGNTIYF. This chain links TRBV3-1 (or the pseudogene TRBV3-2) with TRBJ1-3, with D hard to call. Trimming took off 3 bases at V and 1 base at J, with 10 bases between the two ends. The CDR3 is 15 residues long. Germline V CDR1 and CDR2: LGHDT, YNNKEL (reference sequence).

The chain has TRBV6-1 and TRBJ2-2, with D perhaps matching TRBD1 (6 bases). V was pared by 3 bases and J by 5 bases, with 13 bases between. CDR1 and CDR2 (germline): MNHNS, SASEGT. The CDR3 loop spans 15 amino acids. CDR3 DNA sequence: TGTGCCAGCAGTGATAACAGGGTGAGGACCGGGGAGCTGTTTTTT. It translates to CASSDNRVRTGELFF.

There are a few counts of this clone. The CDR3 DNA sequence: TGTGCCAGCAGTGTCCTTGCGGCCGGGACAATCTATGGCTACACCTTC. Residues: CASSVLAAGTIYGYTF. V gene TRBV2 combines with J gene TRBJ1-2; perhaps TRBD1 as D (6 bases). Deletions cut 4 bases from V and 4 bases from J, with 19 bases between. This CDR3 is 16 amino acids long. The germline CDR1 and CDR2 sequences are SNHLY and FYNNEI.

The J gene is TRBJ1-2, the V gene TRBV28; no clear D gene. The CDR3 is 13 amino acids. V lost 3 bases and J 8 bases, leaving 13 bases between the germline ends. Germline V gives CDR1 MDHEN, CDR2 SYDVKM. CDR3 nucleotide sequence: TGTGCCAGCAGTTTCAGGCGCGAATTGGGCTACACCTTC. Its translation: CASSFRRELGYTF.

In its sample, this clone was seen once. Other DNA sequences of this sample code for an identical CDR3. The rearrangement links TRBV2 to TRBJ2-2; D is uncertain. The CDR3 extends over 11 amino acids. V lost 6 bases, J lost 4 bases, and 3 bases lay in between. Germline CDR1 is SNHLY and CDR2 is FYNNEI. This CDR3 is CASRRTGELFF. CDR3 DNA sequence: TGTGCCAGCAGGCGCACCGGGGAGCTGTTTTTT.

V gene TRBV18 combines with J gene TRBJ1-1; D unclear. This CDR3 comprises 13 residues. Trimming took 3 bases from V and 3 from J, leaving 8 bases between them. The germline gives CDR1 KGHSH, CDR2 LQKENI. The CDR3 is CASSPRPDTEAFF. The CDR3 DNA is TGTGCCAGCTCACCCCGACCGGACACTGAAGCTTTCTTT.

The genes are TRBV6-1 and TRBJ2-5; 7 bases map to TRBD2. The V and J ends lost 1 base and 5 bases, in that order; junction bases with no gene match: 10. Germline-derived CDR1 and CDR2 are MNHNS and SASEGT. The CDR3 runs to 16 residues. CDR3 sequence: CASSEVPGTKGETQYF. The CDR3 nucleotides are TGTGCCAGCAGTGAAGTTCCGGGGACTAAAGGGGAGACCCAGTACTTC.

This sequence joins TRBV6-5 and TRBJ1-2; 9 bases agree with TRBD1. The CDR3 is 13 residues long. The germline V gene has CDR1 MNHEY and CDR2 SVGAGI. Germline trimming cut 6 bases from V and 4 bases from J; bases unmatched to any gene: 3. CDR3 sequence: CASRSTGGYGYTF. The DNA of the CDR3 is TGTGCCAGCAGGTCGACAGGGGGCTATGGCTACACCTTC.

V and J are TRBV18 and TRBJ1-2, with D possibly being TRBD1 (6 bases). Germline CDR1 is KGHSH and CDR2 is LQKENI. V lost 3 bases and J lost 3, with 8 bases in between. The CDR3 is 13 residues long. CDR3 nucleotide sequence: TGTGCCAGCTCACCTCAGGGGCACTATGGCTACACCTTC. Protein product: CASSPQGHYGYTF.

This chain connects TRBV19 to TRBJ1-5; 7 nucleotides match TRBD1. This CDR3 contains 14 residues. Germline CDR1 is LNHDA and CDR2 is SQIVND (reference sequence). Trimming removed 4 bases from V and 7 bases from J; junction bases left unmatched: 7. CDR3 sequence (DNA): TGTGCCAGTAGTACAACAGGGGCGGGGCAGCCCCAGCATTTT. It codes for CASSTTGAGQPQHF.

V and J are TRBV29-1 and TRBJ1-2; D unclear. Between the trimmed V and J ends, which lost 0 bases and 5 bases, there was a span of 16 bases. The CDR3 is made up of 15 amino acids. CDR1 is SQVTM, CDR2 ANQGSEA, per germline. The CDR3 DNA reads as TGCAGCGTTGAAGATCAGGAAGGGTTCGGGTATGGCTACACCTTC. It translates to CSVEDQEGFGYGYTF.

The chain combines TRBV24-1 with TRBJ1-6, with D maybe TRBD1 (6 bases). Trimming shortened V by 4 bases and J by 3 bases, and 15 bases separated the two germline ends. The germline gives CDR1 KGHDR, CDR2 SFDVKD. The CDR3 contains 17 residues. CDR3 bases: TGTGCCACCAGTGACCTCGGGAGAGGGGGCTATAATTCACCCCTCCACTTT. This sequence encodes CATSDLGRGGYNSPLHF.

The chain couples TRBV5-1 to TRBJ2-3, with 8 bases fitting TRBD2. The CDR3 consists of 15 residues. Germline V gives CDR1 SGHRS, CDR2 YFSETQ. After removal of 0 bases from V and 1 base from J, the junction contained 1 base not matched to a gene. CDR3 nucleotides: TGCGCCAGCAGCTTGGAAGCGGGGGGCACAGATACGCAGTATTTT. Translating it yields CASSLEAGGTDTQYF.